This entry lists 6 T cell receptor beta chains sequenced from one sample in a study of cytomegalovirus exposure and HLA in healthy donors. Primers for the PCR totalled 60 Vbeta and 13 Jbeta. Some clones are missing from TCRdb's copy, which holds only in-frame ones; the method was immunoSEQ multiplex PCR. The sample shows 150,000 to 200,000 clones, about 78% of them seen only once. The source material was PBMCs. The receptor set was obtained from a woman in her 50s in good health and CMV-seropositive.

The chain joins TRBV5-6 to TRBJ1-2, with 12 bases identical to TRBD1. Germline loops: CDR1 SGHDT, CDR2 YYEEEE. J gave up 7 bases and V 5 bases, and 6 bases lay outside the gene matches. CDR3 length: 14 amino acids. CDR3 amino acids: CASSRDRGPSGYTF. The CDR3 nucleotides are TGTGCCAGCAGTAGGGACAGGGGGCCGAGTGGCTACACCTTC. The whole variable domain, filled in from reference TRBV5-6 and TRBJ1-2, reads DAGVTQSPTHLIKTRGQQVTLRCSPKSGHDTVSWYQQALGQGPQFIFQYYEEEERQRGNFPDRFSGHQFPNYSSELNVNALLLGDSALYLCASSRDRGPSGYTFGSGTRLTVV.

The chain couples TRBV5-1 to TRBJ2-2, with D possibly matching TRBD1 (6 bases). The V and J ends lost 4 bases and 5 bases respectively, with 15 bases between them. CDR1 and CDR2 from the germline V gene are SGHRS and YFSETQ. CDR3 size: 15 residues. This CDR3 is CASSLTGKGTGELFF. DNA of the CDR3: TGCGCCAGCAGCCTTACAGGGAAGGGGACCGGGGAGCTGTTTTTT.

J is TRBJ2-7 and V is TRBV5-1, with TRBD1 matching over 9 bases. The CDR3 contains 14 residues. From germline, CDR1 is SGHRS and CDR2 YFSETQ. The V segment lost 2 bases and the J segment 2 bases; nucleotides outside the gene matches: 2. The CDR3 DNA reads TGCGCCAGCAGCTTTTGGACAGGGGCCTACGAGCAGTACTTC. This translates into CASSFWTGAYEQYF.

The chain combines TRBV7-6 with TRBJ2-3, with 13 nucleotides matching TRBD2. J gave up 2 bases and V 4 bases, and 6 bases lay outside the gene matches. The length of the CDR3 is 17 residues. In germline, CDR1 is SGHVS, CDR2 FNYEAQ. CDR3 in amino acids: CASSSSGLAGFTDTQYF. The CDR3 DNA is TGTGCCAGCAGCTCCTCGGGACTAGCGGGGTTCACAGATACGCAGTATTTT.

The genes are TRBV19 and TRBJ2-7; tentatively, D is TRBD1 (7 bases). The CDR3 totals 15 residues. CDR1 is LNHDA and CDR2 is SQIVND in the germline V gene (reference sequence). The V gene lost 4 bases and the J gene lost 0 bases, with 13 bases spanning the gap. The CDR3 spells CASSRRDSYSYEQYF. The CDR3 DNA is TGTGCCAGTAGTAGGAGGGACAGCTACTCCTACGAGCAGTACTTC.

This sequence joins TRBV6-5 and TRBJ2-5, with D possibly being TRBD2 (5 bases). The CDR3 has 14 amino acids. CDR1 MNHEY and CDR2 SVGAGI come from the germline V gene. V was pared by 6 bases and J by 2 bases, with 13 bases between. The CDR3 is CASRITGEQETQYF. The DNA for the CDR3 is TGTGCCAGCAGAATCACCGGGGAGCAAGAGACCCAGTACTTC.